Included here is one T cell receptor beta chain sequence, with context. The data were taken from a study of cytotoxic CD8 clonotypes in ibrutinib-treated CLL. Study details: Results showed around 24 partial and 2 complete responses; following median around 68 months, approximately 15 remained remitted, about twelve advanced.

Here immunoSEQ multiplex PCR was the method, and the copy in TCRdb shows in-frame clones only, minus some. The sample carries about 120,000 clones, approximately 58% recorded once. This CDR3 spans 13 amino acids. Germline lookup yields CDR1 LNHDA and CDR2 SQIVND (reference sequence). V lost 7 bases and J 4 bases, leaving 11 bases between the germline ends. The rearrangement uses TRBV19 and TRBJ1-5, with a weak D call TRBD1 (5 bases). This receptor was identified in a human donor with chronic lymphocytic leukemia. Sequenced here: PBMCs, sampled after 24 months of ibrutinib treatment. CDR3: CASTPGGNQPQHF. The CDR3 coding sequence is TGTGCCAGTACCCCGGGGGGGAATCAGCCCCAGCATTTT.